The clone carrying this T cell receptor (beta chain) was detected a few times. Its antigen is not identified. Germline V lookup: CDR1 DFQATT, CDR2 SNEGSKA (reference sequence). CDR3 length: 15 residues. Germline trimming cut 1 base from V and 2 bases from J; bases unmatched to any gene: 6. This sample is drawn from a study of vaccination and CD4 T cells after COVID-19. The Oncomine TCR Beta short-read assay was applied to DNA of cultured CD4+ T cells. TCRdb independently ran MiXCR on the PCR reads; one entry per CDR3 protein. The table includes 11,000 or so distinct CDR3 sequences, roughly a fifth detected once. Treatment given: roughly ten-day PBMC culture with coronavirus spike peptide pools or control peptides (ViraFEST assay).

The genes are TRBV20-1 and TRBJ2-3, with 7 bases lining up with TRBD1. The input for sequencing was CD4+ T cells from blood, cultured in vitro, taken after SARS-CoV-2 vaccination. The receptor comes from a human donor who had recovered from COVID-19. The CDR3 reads CSARVGTELTDTQYF. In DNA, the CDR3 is TGCAGTGCTAGAGTGGGGACAGAACTCACAGATACGCAGTATTTT.